This entry lists 32 T cell receptor beta chains sequenced from one sample in a study of blood T cell repertoires in COVID-19. The method was immunoSEQ multiplex PCR; TCRdb's version includes in-frame clones alone and lacks a portion of them. The table lists around 180,000 clones, approximately 88% of them singletons, with 4% to 5% in the top ten. The source material was peripheral blood. These receptors were collected from a woman aged 25 to 39 with acute or convalescent COVID-19.

The chain joins TRBV6-6 to TRBJ2-1; perhaps TRBD2 as D (5 bases). This CDR3 is built from 13 residues. V was pared by 2 bases and J by 9 bases, with 11 bases between. The germline V gene has CDR1 MNHNY and CDR2 SVGAGI (reference sequence). The CDR3 DNA reads as TGTGCCAGCAGTTACGGTTCGAGGGTTGAGCAGTTCTTC. Translating it yields CASSYGSRVEQFF.

The count of this clone is one. The V and J genes are TRBV19 and TRBJ2-5, with D unclear. This CDR3 comprises 14 residues. Germline V lookup: CDR1 LNHDA, CDR2 SQIVND (reference sequence). V was clipped by 2 bases and J by 1 base, with 8 bases between them. The CDR3: CASSISASQETQYF. The CDR3 region has the DNA TGTGCCAGTAGTATAAGTGCGAGCCAAGAGACCCAGTACTTC. The full variable domain, completed using reference TRBV19 and TRBJ2-5, is DGGITQSPKYLFRKEGQNVTLSCEQNLNHDAMYWYRQDPGQGLRLIYYSQIVNDFQKGDIAEGYSVSREKKESFPLTVTSAQKNPTAFYLCASSISASQETQYFGPGTRLLVL.

J is TRBJ1-2 and V is TRBV14; no firm D call. Per the germline V gene, CDR1 is SGHDN and CDR2 is FVKESK. The CDR3 has 13 amino acids. V lost 1 base, J lost 4 bases, and 7 bases lay in between. CDR3 nucleotides: TGTGCCAGCAGCCAAGTTACTGGCTATGGCTACACCTTC. As protein: CASSQVTGYGYTF. The variable domain in full, with the rest retrieved from reference TRBV14 and TRBJ1-2, is EAGVTQFPSHSVIEKGQTVTLRCDPISGHDNLYWYRRVMGKEIKFLLHFVKESKQDESGMPNNRFLAERTGGTYSTLKVQPAELEDSGVYFCASSQVTGYGYTFGSGTRLTVV.

V and J are TRBV5-5 and TRBJ2-7; 12 bases agree with TRBD1. The ends lost 4 bases at V and 4 bases at J; junction bases unmatched: 6. Germline CDR1 and CDR2: SGHKS and YYEKEE (reference sequence). The CDR3 covers 15 residues. The CDR3, as DNA: TGTGCCAGCAGCCCCGGGACAGGGGGCTTTTACGAGCAGTACTTC. Translated, it gives CASSPGTGGFYEQYF.

The genes are TRBV5-1 and TRBJ1-1, with 7 bases aligning to TRBD1. Germline CDR1 is SGHRS and CDR2 is YFSETQ. CDR3 size: 14 residues. V dropped 4 bases and J dropped 2; count of bases not matched to a gene: 5. The CDR3 is CASSPDRTNTEAFF. The CDR3 DNA sequence: TGCGCCAGCAGCCCGGACAGGACAAACACTGAAGCTTTCTTT. The full variable domain, with the rest looked up from reference TRBV5-1 and TRBJ1-1, is KAGVTQTPRYLIKTRGQQVTLSCSPISGHRSVSWYQQTPGQGLQFLFEYFSETQRNKGNFPGRFSGRQFSNSRSEMNVSTLELGDSALYLCASSPDRTNTEAFFGQGTRLTVV.

V is TRBV4-1 and J is TRBJ1-3; 9 bases line up with TRBD1. The CDR3 runs to 16 residues. J lost 3 bases, V lost 4 bases, and 7 bases had no gene match. CDR1 MGHRA and CDR2 YSYEKL come from the germline V gene. The CDR3 loop reads CASSRYRDRVGNTIYF. The CDR3 DNA follows: TGCGCCAGCAGCCGATACCGGGACAGGGTTGGAAACACCATATATTTT.

This chain connects TRBV7-8 to TRBJ1-4; D not certain. This CDR3 comprises 15 residues. Trimming shortened V by 7 bases and J by 5 bases, and 17 bases separated the two germline ends. Germline values: CDR1 SGHVS, CDR2 FQNEAQ. This CDR3 reads CASTKAHRTNEKLFF. In DNA, the CDR3 is TGTGCCAGCACCAAAGCCCACCGCACCAATGAAAAACTGTTTTTT.

The rearrangement links TRBV5-1 to TRBJ2-3, with D perhaps matching TRBD1 (7 bases). Germline V lookup: CDR1 SGHRS, CDR2 YFSETQ. The CDR3 sequence is 16 residues long. The V gene lost 4 bases and the J gene lost 2 bases, with 17 bases spanning the gap. For the CDR3, the DNA is TGCGCCAGCAGCGGAGGGGGCAGGACAGTCACAGATACGCAGTATTTT. Protein: CASSGGGRTVTDTQYF.

This clone appeared once. The V and J genes are TRBV18 and TRBJ2-1, with TRBD2 as a possible D gene (6 bases). This CDR3 contains 13 residues. Germline V gene data show CDR1 as KGHSH and CDR2 as LQKENI. Trimming pared 3 bases from V and 5 bases from J, leaving 8 bases between. Here the CDR3 reads CASSPGLHNEQFF. The CDR3 nucleotides read TGTGCCAGCTCACCGGGACTTCACAATGAGCAGTTCTTC.

The chain uses TRBV12-5 and TRBJ2-5, with unresolved D. CDR3 length: 15 residues. V was trimmed by 1 base and J by 1 base, leaving 10 bases between them. The germline V gene has CDR1 LGHNT and CDR2 FRNRAP. The CDR3 bases are TGTGCTAGTGGTTTGGGTCATGAGCTCCAAGAGACCCAGTACTTC. This encodes CASGLGHELQETQYF.

Written as DNA, the CDR3 is TGCGCCAGCAGTTGGGGGACTAGGGGAGATACGCAGTATTTT. Translated: CASSWGTRGDTQYF. The chain joins TRBV5-1 to TRBJ2-3; 8 nucleotides agree with TRBD2. Germline V gene sequence: CDR1 SGHRS, CDR2 YFSETQ. Unmatched junction bases numbered 7, after V lost 5 bases and J lost 5 bases. This CDR3 has 14 residues.

The chain recombines TRBV5-6 with TRBJ2-7; 7 positions match TRBD2. Trimming took 5 bases from V and 7 from J; bases not matched to a gene: 9. The germline V gene encodes CDR1 SGHDT and CDR2 YYEEEE. This CDR3 has 13 amino acids. CDR3 nucleotides: TGTGCCAGCAGTTCAGGACTAGTTCCTGAGCAGTACTTC. Translating it yields CASSSGLVPEQYF.

CDR3 amino acids: CASSLGDLTGGALYGYTF. CDR3 in DNA: TGCGCCAGCAGCTTGGGCGACCTGACAGGGGGCGCGCTCTATGGCTACACCTTC. The rearrangement joins TRBV5-1 to TRBJ1-2; 10 positions agree with TRBD1. Trimming removed 0 bases from V and 4 bases from J; junction bases left unmatched: 12. Germline V gives CDR1 SGHRS, CDR2 YFSETQ. The CDR3 has 18 amino acids.

This chain connects TRBV5-5 to TRBJ2-3; possible D gene TRBD2, 6 bases. V lost 3 bases and J 4 bases, leaving 15 bases between the germline ends. The CDR3 is 15 amino acids. The germline V gene encodes CDR1 SGHKS and CDR2 YYEKEE (reference sequence). CDR3 DNA sequence: TGTGCCAGCAGCTGGGGGGAAAGATCGGCAGATACGCAGTATTTT. It translates to CASSWGERSADTQYF.

The V gene is TRBV28, the J gene TRBJ1-2, with no clear D. The V end lost 1 base, the J end lost 6 bases, and 6 bases lay between the germline ends. This CDR3 is 12 amino acids long. Looked up from germline, CDR1 is MDHEN and CDR2 is SYDVKM. The CDR3: CASSLFEDGYTF. CDR3 DNA: TGTGCCAGCAGTTTATTTGAGGATGGCTACACCTTC.

The chain combines TRBV7-9 with TRBJ1-4, with D unresolved. The V end lost 2 bases, the J end lost 0 bases, and 7 bases lay between the germline ends. The CDR3 loop spans 15 amino acids. The germline gives CDR1 SEHNR, CDR2 FQNEAQ (reference sequence). The CDR3 coding sequence is TGTGCCAGCAGCTTAAATCCCTCAACTAATGAAAAACTGTTTTTT. Translating it yields CASSLNPSTNEKLFF.

The chain uses TRBV6-1 and TRBJ2-7; tentative D call: TRBD2 (6 bases). Germline V CDR1 and CDR2: MNHNS, SASEGT. The CDR3 loop spans 14 amino acids. V lost 1 base and J lost 3, with 10 bases in between. Written as DNA, the CDR3 is TGTGCCAGCAGTGAAGTAGCGGTATACTACGAGCAGTACTTC. Translation: CASSEVAVYYEQYF.

The chain is built from TRBV28 and TRBJ2-7, with 10 bases matching TRBD2. V dropped 4 bases and J dropped 1; count of bases not matched to a gene: 4. Per the germline V gene, CDR1 is MDHEN and CDR2 is SYDVKM. This CDR3 is 15 amino acids long. This chain's CDR3 is CASSSLAGGSYEQYF. CDR3 in DNA: TGTGCCAGCAGTTCTTTAGCGGGAGGATCCTACGAGCAGTACTTC.

This sequence joins TRBV21-1 and TRBJ1-5. TRBV21-1 is recorded as a pseudogene. The CDR3 is 13 amino acids. CDR3 DNA sequence: TGTCCCCCAGATTTGGACTTCTGTCAGCCCCAGCATTTT. It yields the protein CPPDLDFCQPQHF.

This clone was seen just once. The chain is built from TRBV9 and TRBJ2-7, with D perhaps matching TRBD2 (5 bases). This CDR3 spans 14 amino acids. Per germline, CDR1 SGDLS and CDR2 YYNGEE. Trimming stripped 0 bases from V and 2 bases from J, with 9 bases between. The CDR3 DNA reads as TGTGCCAGCAGCGTAGGAGGGCCCGCCTACGAGCAGTACTTC. It specifies CASSVGGPAYEQYF.

The V gene is TRBV5-1, the J gene TRBJ1-5; TRBD1 aligns across 7 bases. CDR1 is SGHRS, CDR2 YFSETQ, per germline. The CDR3 is 14 residues long. V was pared by 9 bases and J by 7 bases, with 13 bases of the junction left unmatched. The CDR3 DNA sequence: TGCGCCACCAGGACAGGTAAGGGAAAACAGCCCCAGCATTTT. Protein sequence: CATRTGKGKQPQHF.

This clone appeared a single time. This chain connects TRBV7-2 to TRBJ2-1; TRBD2 matches 9 bases. Germline CDR1 SGHTA, CDR2 FQGNSA. J was trimmed by 6 bases and V by 3 bases; bases with no gene match: 6. This CDR3 is built from 15 residues. The CDR3 region has the DNA TGTGCCAGCAGCTTGTGGGCGGGAGGGCGCAATGAGCAGTTCTTC. Encoded protein: CASSLWAGGRNEQFF. Full variable domain (missing parts from reference TRBV7-2 and TRBJ2-1): GAGVSQSPSNKVTEKGKDVELRCDPISGHTALYWYRQSLGQGLEFLIYFQGNSAPDKSGLPSDRFSAERTGGSVSTLTIQRTQQEDSAVYLCASSLWAGGRNEQFFGPGTRLTVL.

The CDR3 protein is CASKAGGSSYEQYF. CDR3 coding DNA: TGTGCCAGCAAGGCAGGCGGGAGCTCCTACGAGCAGTACTTC. The chain uses TRBV28 and TRBJ2-7, with TRBD2 matching over 7 bases. The V gene end was trimmed by 7 bases and the J gene end by 0 bases; junction bases not matched to a gene: 6. Germline V CDR1 and CDR2: MDHEN, SYDVKM. The CDR3 loop spans 14 amino acids.

This chain joins TRBV18 and TRBJ2-5; the D gene is possibly TRBD1 (6 bases). CDR1 and CDR2 from the germline V gene are KGHSH and LQKENI. The V and J ends lost 3 bases and 0 bases respectively, with 8 bases between them. This CDR3 has 14 amino acids. CDR3 nucleotides: TGTGCCAGCTCACCCACAGGGTACCAAGAGACCCAGTACTTC. Translation: CASSPTGYQETQYF.

The rearrangement uses TRBV5-4 and TRBJ2-1; tentative D call: TRBD2 (7 bases). This CDR3 contains 17 residues. Germline CDR1 and CDR2: SGHNT and YYREEE (reference sequence). With 0 bases removed from V and 0 bases from J, the gap between germline ends came to 13 bases. Here the CDR3 DNA reads TGTGCCAGCAGCTTGGGGGGGGGCTTTAACTCCTACAATGAGCAGTTCTTC. This codes for CASSLGGGFNSYNEQFF.

On this clone: At one boundary the junction diverges from the germline segment, which might be a read error. The genes are TRBV20-1 and TRBJ2-7; TRBD1 agrees at 9 bases. Germline CDR1 and CDR2: DFQATT and SNEGSKA (reference sequence). The CDR3 length is 11 residues. CDR3 sequence (DNA): TGCAGTGCTAGAGATCTAGCGACAGGGGGCTTC. It yields the protein CSARDLATGGF.

V gene TRBV4-2 combines with J gene TRBJ1-1, with D possibly matching TRBD1 (5 bases). Trimming removed 1 base at V and 7 bases at J, with 7 bases between. The CDR3 contains 12 residues. Per germline, CDR1 LGHNA and CDR2 YNFKEQ. The CDR3 reads CASSQAGGEAFF. The CDR3 region has the DNA TGTGCCAGCAGCCAAGCCGGGGGTGAAGCTTTCTTT.

The V call is TRBV30, the J call TRBJ1-2; no reliable D call. Germline V gives CDR1 GTSNPN, CDR2 SVGIG (reference sequence). Trimming took off 4 bases at V and 8 bases at J, with 14 bases between the two ends. The CDR3 contains 12 residues. The CDR3 bases are TGTGCCTGGACTGGATTGTGGAGCGGCTACACCTTC. Translating gives CAWTGLWSGYTF. The full variable domain, its missing parts supplied by reference TRBV30 and TRBJ1-2, is SQTIHQWPATLVQPVGSPLSLECTVEGTSNPNLYWYRQAAGRGLQLLFYSVGIGQISSEVPQNLSASRPQDRQFILSSKKLLLSDSGFYLCAWTGLWSGYTFGSGTRLTVV.

CDR3 region: CASSLDSGSIQEQFF. CDR3 DNA sequence: TGTGCCAGCAGTTTGGATAGCGGGAGTATTCAGGAGCAGTTCTTC. This chain connects TRBV27 to TRBJ2-1; TRBD2 matches 9 bases. The V segment lost 3 bases and the J segment 10 bases; nucleotides outside the gene matches: 10. Germline CDR1 reads MNHEY; CDR2 reads SMNVEV (reference sequence). The CDR3 has 15 amino acids.

The V gene is TRBV6-5, the J gene TRBJ1-2; tentatively, D is TRBD1 (6 bases). Deletions cut 6 bases from V and 7 bases from J, with 21 bases between. This CDR3 region has 15 residues. Germline V CDR1 and CDR2: MNHEY, SVGAGI. The CDR3 DNA follows: TGTGCCAGCAGCATCAGGACCGGGGGAGGGGGTGGCTACACCTTC. It is translated as CASSIRTGGGGGYTF.

In its sample, this clone was seen once. V and J are TRBV24-1 and TRBJ2-3; 13 bases are shared with TRBD2. V was clipped by 5 bases and J by 4 bases; unmatched bases: 5. CDR1 is KGHDR, CDR2 SFDVKD, per germline. This CDR3 contains 16 residues. The CDR3 reads CATSARTSGSADTQYF. The CDR3 bases are TGTGCCACCAGTGCCCGGACTAGCGGGAGTGCAGATACGCAGTATTTT.

The chain links TRBV10-2 to TRBJ1-5, with TRBD1 matching over 7 bases. The ends lost 7 bases at V and 3 bases at J; junction bases unmatched: 6. Germline lookup yields CDR1 WSHSY and CDR2 SAAADI. The CDR3 runs 14 residues. The CDR3 bases are TGCGCCAGCAAAGGGACAGCCGTCAATCAGCCCCAGCATTTT. Translation: CASKGTAVNQPQHF.